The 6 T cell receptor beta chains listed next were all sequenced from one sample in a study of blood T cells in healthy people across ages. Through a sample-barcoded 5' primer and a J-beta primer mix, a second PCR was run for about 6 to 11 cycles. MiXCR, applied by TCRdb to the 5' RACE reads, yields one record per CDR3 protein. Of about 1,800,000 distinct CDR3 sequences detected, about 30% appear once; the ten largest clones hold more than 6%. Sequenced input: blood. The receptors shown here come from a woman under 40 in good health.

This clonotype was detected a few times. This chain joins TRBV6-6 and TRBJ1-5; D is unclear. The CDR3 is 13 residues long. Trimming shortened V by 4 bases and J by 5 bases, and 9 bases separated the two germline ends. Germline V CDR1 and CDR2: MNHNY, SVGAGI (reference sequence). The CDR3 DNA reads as TGTGCCAGCAGTTGGGGTTCCGATCAGCCCCAGCATTTT. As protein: CASSWGSDQPQHF.

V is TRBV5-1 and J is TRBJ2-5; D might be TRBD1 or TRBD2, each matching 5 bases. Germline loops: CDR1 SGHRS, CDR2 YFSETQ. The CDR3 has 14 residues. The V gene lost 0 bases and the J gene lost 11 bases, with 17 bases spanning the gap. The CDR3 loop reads CASSLAGQGWEQYF. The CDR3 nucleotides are TGCGCCAGCAGCTTGGCCGGGCAGGGCTGGGAGCAGTACTTC.

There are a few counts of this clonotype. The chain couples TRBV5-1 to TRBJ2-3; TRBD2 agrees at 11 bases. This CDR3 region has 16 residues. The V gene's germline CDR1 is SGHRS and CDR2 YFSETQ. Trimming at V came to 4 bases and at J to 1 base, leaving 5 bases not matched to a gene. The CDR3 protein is CASSAGLAGRTDTQYF. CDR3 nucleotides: TGCGCCAGCAGCGCTGGACTAGCGGGCCGCACAGATACGCAGTATTTT.

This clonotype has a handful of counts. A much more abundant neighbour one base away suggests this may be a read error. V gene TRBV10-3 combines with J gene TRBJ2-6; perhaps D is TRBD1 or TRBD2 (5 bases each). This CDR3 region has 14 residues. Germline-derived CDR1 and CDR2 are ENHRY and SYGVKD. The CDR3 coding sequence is TGTGCCATCAGTGATGGTTCCGGGGCCAACGTCCGGACTTTC. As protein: CAISDGSGANVRTF.

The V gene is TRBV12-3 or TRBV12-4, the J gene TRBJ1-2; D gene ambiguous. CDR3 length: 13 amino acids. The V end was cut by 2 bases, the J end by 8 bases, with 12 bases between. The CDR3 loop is CASSLRSTSGYTF. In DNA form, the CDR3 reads TGTGCCAGCAGTTTAAGATCAACCTCGGGCTACACCTTC.

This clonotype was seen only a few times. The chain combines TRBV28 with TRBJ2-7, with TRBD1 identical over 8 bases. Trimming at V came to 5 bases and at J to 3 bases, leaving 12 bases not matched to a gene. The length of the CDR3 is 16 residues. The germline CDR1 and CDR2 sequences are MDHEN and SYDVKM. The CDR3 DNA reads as TGTGCCAGCAGTCTAGGCCGACAGGGGAAAGACTACGAGCAGTACTTC. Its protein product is CASSLGRQGKDYEQYF.